This T cell receptor beta chain is from a study of blood T cell repertoires in COVID-19. Across the study: The United States, Italy and Spain were the sources of the acute and convalescent COVID-19 samples. Nucleic acid was either cDNA or gDNA, and it came from T cells, B-cell-depleted T cells, or PBMCs.

Trimming left V 3 bases short and J 1 base short, with 6 bases between. CDR3 size: 13 residues. In germline, CDR1 is SGHNT, CDR2 YENEEA. In the original workflow: Quantification of nucleated cells was approximated via reference gene primer amplification. Repertoires were generated with immunoSEQ multiplex PCR, while TCRdb's copy carries only in-frame clones and drops some. V and J calls and clone size are as listed in that table; D and trimming were resolved from the DNA. Of about 110,000 clones in the sample, around 89% are singletons; the top ten hold about 1%. The TCR comes from a human donor in a cohort sampled during active COVID-19. Source material: peripheral blood. This chain connects TRBV11-3 to TRBJ1-1; no firm D call. The CDR3: CASSFSRNTEAFF. The CDR3 coding sequence is TGTGCCAGCAGCTTTTCCCGGAACACTGAAGCTTTCTTT.